These 25 T cell receptor beta chains came from one sample sequenced in a study of shared clonotypes between healthy human individuals. Only CD45RO-negative cells positively selected for CCR7 counted as naive CD8 cells, so terminally differentiated effector memory CD45RA+ cells were excluded. Only in-frame clones appear in the TCRdb table, and some are missing; sequencing was by immunoSEQ multiplex PCR. The sample records roughly 2,000,000 clones, 93% being singletons. The specimen sequenced was naive CD8+ T cells from PBMCs. The source is a man in his late teens or twenties in good health. Some clones in this sample may be carry-over from other donors' samples.

The rearrangement uses TRBV27 and TRBJ2-1; 7 bases align to TRBD2. Germline V CDR1 and CDR2: MNHEY, SMNVEV (reference sequence). Unmatched junction bases numbered 10, after V lost 6 bases and J lost 5 bases. This CDR3 has 15 residues. The CDR3 here is CASSLGSGINNEQFF. CDR3 coding DNA: TGTGCCAGCAGCCTGGGGAGCGGGATAAACAATGAGCAGTTCTTC.

The chain has TRBV6-1 and TRBJ2-1; the match to TRBD2 covers 10 bases. This CDR3 is built from 14 residues. The germline gives CDR1 MNHNS, CDR2 SASEGT. V lost 2 bases to trimming and J lost 10 bases; unmatched junction nucleotides: 5. DNA for the CDR3: TGTGCCAGCAGTGAACTAGCGGGAGTTCAGGAGCAGTTCTTC. Encoded protein: CASSELAGVQEQFF.

The chain is built from TRBV7-6 and TRBJ2-1, with TRBD2 identical over 7 bases. The germline CDR1 and CDR2 sequences are SGHVS and FNYEAQ. Trimming cost V 1 base and J 5 bases; bases outside gene matches: 5. The length of the CDR3 is 15 residues. The CDR3 DNA follows: TGTGCCAGCAGCTTAGTGGGAGGGCCTAACAATGAGCAGTTCTTC. Protein: CASSLVGGPNNEQFF.

J is TRBJ1-5 and V is TRBV23-1; D is possibly TRBD1 (5 bases). TRBV23-1 is identified as an open reading frame with a role that is uncertain. The CDR3 consists of 16 residues. The V gene lost 6 bases and the J gene lost 0 bases, with 15 bases spanning the gap. CDR3: CASSLRVNNSNQPQHF. CDR3 bases: TGCGCCAGCAGCCTCAGGGTCAACAATAGCAATCAGCCCCAGCATTTT.

This chain links TRBV5-1 with TRBJ1-3, with TRBD1 identical over 8 bases. The ends lost 4 bases at V and 4 bases at J; junction bases unmatched: 13. Germline loops: CDR1 SGHRS, CDR2 YFSETQ. The CDR3 is made up of 17 amino acids. The CDR3 coding sequence is TGCGCCAGCAGCCTTAATAGGTTGGGACAGGTGGGAAACACCATATATTTT. It codes for CASSLNRLGQVGNTIYF.

This rearrangement joins TRBV20-1 to TRBJ2-7, with D perhaps given as TRBD1 or TRBD2 (6 bases each). With 5 bases removed from V and 6 bases from J, the gap between germline ends came to 11 bases. Looked up from germline, CDR1 is DFQATT and CDR2 is SNEGSKA (reference sequence). The length of the CDR3 is 11 residues. Here the CDR3 reads CSASQGGEQYF. In DNA form, the CDR3 reads TGCAGTGCTTCACAGGGAGGCGAGCAGTACTTC.

The rearrangement joins TRBV7-3 to TRBJ2-7; weak D call: TRBD1 (5 bases). Germline V lookup: CDR1 SGHTA, CDR2 FQGTGA. CDR3 length equals 13 residues. Between the trimmed V and J ends, which lost 0 bases and 6 bases, there was a span of 9 bases. The CDR3 sequence: CASSLTSRAEQYF. Here the CDR3 DNA reads TGTGCCAGCAGCTTAACGTCCAGGGCCGAGCAGTACTTC.

The chain has TRBV28 and TRBJ2-3; D call uncertain. This CDR3 has 16 amino acids. Germline V lookup: CDR1 MDHEN, CDR2 SYDVKM. The ends were cut back, 1 base at V and 2 bases at J, with 13 bases in the middle. For the CDR3, the DNA is TGTGCCAGCAGTTTATCCCGCCCGACTTTCACAGATACGCAGTATTTT. Translating it yields CASSLSRPTFTDTQYF.

V is TRBV29-1 and J is TRBJ2-7, with TRBD1 matching over 7 bases. CDR1 and CDR2 (germline): SQVTM, ANQGSEA. The trim removed 8 bases at V and 4 bases at J, leaving 14 bases unmatched. The CDR3 has 14 amino acids. CDR3: CSCRQGDVGYEQYF. DNA for the CDR3: TGCAGCTGTCGACAGGGTGATGTCGGGTACGAGCAGTACTTC.

A word on this clone: At one end, the junction sequence differs from germline, possibly due to a read error. The V gene is TRBV4-2, the J gene TRBJ2-1, with 12 bases that match TRBD2. CDR3 length: 16 residues. The germline V gene encodes CDR1 LGHNA and CDR2 YNFKEQ. In DNA, the CDR3 is TGTGCCAGCAGCCTAGGTACTAGCGGGAGGTACAGTGAGCAGTTCTTC. It specifies CASSLGTSGRYSEQFF.

CDR3 loop: CASSQVSVHGGEQYF. The CDR3 region has the DNA TGCGCCAGCAGCCAAGTGAGTGTCCACGGAGGTGAGCAGTACTTC. The genes are TRBV4-3 and TRBJ2-7, with TRBD2 as a possible D gene (5 bases). V shed 1 base and J shed 7 bases, with 17 bases lying between them. This CDR3 has 15 amino acids. Germline CDR1 and CDR2: LGHNA and YSLEER.

V is TRBV14 and J is TRBJ1-1, with D unclear. Germline V gene sequence: CDR1 SGHDN, CDR2 FVKESK. Trimming removed 0 bases from V and 0 bases from J, with 20 bases in between. This CDR3 contains 19 residues. The CDR3 DNA reads as TGTGCCAGCAGCCAAGATAGACCCCAGACACGCTTGATGAACACTGAAGCTTTCTTT. Residues: CASSQDRPQTRLMNTEAFF.

The chain links TRBV27 to TRBJ2-7; D unclear. Trimming stripped 0 bases from V and 4 bases from J, with 22 bases between. The germline CDR1 and CDR2 sequences are MNHEY and SMNVEV (reference sequence). This CDR3 contains 18 residues. CDR3 DNA: TGTGCCAGCAGTTTATCGTTTGGGCCTCAGCGCCCCGGGTACGAGCAGTACTTC. Translated: CASSLSFGPQRPGYEQYF.

This sequence joins TRBV4-3 and TRBJ1-2; 9 bases are shared with TRBD1. Germline V gene sequence: CDR1 LGHNA, CDR2 YSLEER. V lost 0 bases to trimming and J lost 1 base; unmatched junction nucleotides: 6. The CDR3 consists of 17 residues. The DNA of the CDR3 is TGCGCCAGCAGCCAAGATTGGGGGACAGGGAGTAACTATGGCTACACCTTC. Its protein product is CASSQDWGTGSNYGYTF.

This sequence joins TRBV11-2 and TRBJ2-7, with TRBD2 identical over 8 bases. In germline, CDR1 is SGHAT, CDR2 FQNNGV. The CDR3 is 15 residues long. With 5 bases clipped from V and 3 bases from J, the junction kept 9 bases outside the gene matches. CDR3 in DNA: TGTGCCAGCAGCATCAGGACTAGCCCATTCTACGAGCAGTACTTC. It translates to CASSIRTSPFYEQYF.

This chain connects TRBV28 to TRBJ2-7, with TRBD2 matching 11 bases. The CDR3 runs to 16 residues. V was pared by 5 bases and J by 3 bases, with 9 bases of the junction left unmatched. Germline V gene data show CDR1 as MDHEN and CDR2 as SYDVKM. Here the CDR3 reads CASSPLLAGGRYEQYF. In DNA form, the CDR3 reads TGTGCCAGCAGTCCTCTTTTAGCGGGAGGGCGCTACGAGCAGTACTTC.

This chain uses TRBV30 with TRBJ1-2; TRBD1 aligns across 7 bases. The CDR3 contains 12 residues. The J segment lost 8 bases and the V segment lost 2 bases, leaving 5 bases of the junction unmatched. Germline CDR1 and CDR2: GTSNPN and SVGIG (reference sequence). CDR3 loop: CAWSRTGGGYTF. DNA of the CDR3: TGTGCCTGGAGTCGGACAGGAGGCGGCTACACCTTC.

This CDR3 reads CASSFLAGAPGELFF. CDR3 nucleotides: TGTGCCAGCAGTTTCCTAGCGGGAGCCCCCGGGGAGCTGTTTTTT. The rearrangement links TRBV27 to TRBJ2-2; 10 nucleotides align to TRBD2. The trim removed 3 bases at V and 6 bases at J, leaving 4 bases unmatched. CDR3 length: 15 amino acids. The V gene's germline CDR1 is MNHEY and CDR2 SMNVEV (reference sequence).

This clone was seen a single time. The chain is built from TRBV7-2 and TRBJ2-5, with 9 bases that match TRBD1. The J call may be in error: the DNA end matches TRBJ2-7 better. The CDR3 has 13 residues. CDR1 and CDR2 (germline): SGHTA, FQGNSA. The CDR3 DNA is TGTGCCAGCAGCCACAGGGGGCTAAACGAGCAGTACTTC. It codes for CASSHRGLNEQYF.

The chain uses TRBV19 and TRBJ2-7; 8 bases align to TRBD2. Trimming took 6 bases from V and 5 from J; bases not matched to a gene: 6. The CDR3 runs 13 residues. Germline V CDR1 and CDR2: LNHDA, SQIVND (reference sequence). The CDR3: CASSRTSLNEQYF. The DNA for the CDR3 is TGTGCCAGTAGCAGGACTAGCCTAAACGAGCAGTACTTC.

The chain couples TRBV27 to TRBJ2-1; 8 bases match TRBD1. Germline V gives CDR1 MNHEY, CDR2 SMNVEV (reference sequence). CDR3 length: 19 amino acids. Trimming at V came to 0 bases and at J to 7 bases, leaving 17 bases not matched to a gene. The CDR3 sequence is CASSLSRTGKKLYWNEQFF. In DNA form, the CDR3 reads TGTGCCAGCAGTTTATCCCGGACAGGGAAAAAGTTATATTGGAATGAGCAGTTCTTC.

The rearrangement joins TRBV27 to TRBJ2-7; 9 bases fit TRBD2. The CDR3 spans 14 residues. CDR1 MNHEY and CDR2 SMNVEV come from the germline V gene (reference sequence). The trim removed 7 bases at V and 6 bases at J, leaving 10 bases unmatched. In nucleotides, the CDR3 is TGTGCCAGCACCGATATAGGGACTAGCCTCGAGCAGTACTTC. The encoded protein is CASTDIGTSLEQYF.

The V call is TRBV7-3, the J call TRBJ2-6, with TRBD1 matching 9 bases. The junction had 7 bases not matched to a gene; V was cut back by 1 base and J by 0 bases. CDR3 length: 19 amino acids. Germline V gene lookup returns CDR1 SGHTA and CDR2 FQGTGA. The CDR3 DNA follows: TGTGCCAGCAGCTTAAACGGACAGGGGCTTATCTCTGGGGCCAACGTCCTGACTTTC. Protein sequence: CASSLNGQGLISGANVLTF.

V is TRBV9 and J is TRBJ2-2; D might be TRBD2 (6 bases). The CDR3 has 14 residues. In germline, CDR1 is SGDLS, CDR2 YYNGEE. The V end lost 7 bases, the J end lost 0 bases, and 10 bases lay between the germline ends. CDR3 protein: CASSEGANTGELFF. The CDR3 DNA reads TGTGCCAGCTCGGAGGGTGCGAACACCGGGGAGCTGTTTTTT.

This clone was observed a few times. The rearrangement uses TRBV2 and TRBJ1-5; D is uncertain. Germline assignment: CDR1 SNHLY and CDR2 FYNNEI. This CDR3 comprises 15 residues. Trimming shortened V by 7 bases and J by 2 bases, and 15 bases separated the two germline ends. This chain's CDR3 is CASTAAGVGNQPQHF. The DNA for the CDR3 is TGTGCCAGCACCGCGGCCGGGGTGGGCAATCAGCCCCAGCATTTT.